This TCR beta chain was captured in a study of shared clonotypes between healthy human individuals. General study results and limits: Clonotypes shared by all four sorted-subset donors had higher generation probabilities than non-shared clonotypes. Only a few donors were included, so the genetic and exposure-history diversity represented was limited.

Assay: immunoSEQ multiplex PCR; the TCRdb copy retains only in-frame clones and omits some. The sample shows about 380,000 clones, roughly 96% of them seen only once. About this clone: Its antigen is as yet unknown.

CDR3 length equals 15 residues. Germline loops: CDR1 MDHEN, CDR2 SYDVKM. V lost 3 bases and J 0 bases, leaving 12 bases between the germline ends. CD8 memory was a combination that joined CD45RO+ cells with CCR7-negative CD45RA+ TemRA cells. The sample comprised memory CD8+ T cells sorted from blood. Documented subset: CD45RO+ cells pooled with CCR7-negative TemRA cells. The V call is TRBV28, the J call TRBJ2-7; maybe TRBD2 (7 bases). This sequence originates from a man aged 25 to 45 in good health. DNA for the CDR3: TGTGCCAGCAGTTTCGGGCGGGGGCTCTCCTACGAGCAGTACTTC. Translating gives CASSFGRGLSYEQYF. Full variable domain (rest looked up from reference TRBV28 and TRBJ2-7): DVKVTQSSRYLVKRTGEKVFLECVQDMDHENMFWYRQDPGLGLRLIYFSYDVKMKEKGDIPEGYSVSREKKERFSLILESASTNQTSMYLCASSFGRGLSYEQYFGPGTRLTVT.